These T cell receptor beta chains were read from a single sample in a study of OX40 agonist ivuxolimab in advanced cancers. Generated by immunoSEQ multiplex PCR, the TCRdb table keeps only in-frame clones and is missing some. In the table there are under 85,000 clones, 90% of which are singletons. The material was CD4+ or CD8+ T cells sorted from blood, obtained in a trial of the OX40 agonist ivuxolimab. These receptors were obtained from an adult with an advanced solid tumor such as melanoma, head and neck, liver or kidney cancer. CDR3s include the opening cysteine and the closing phenylalanine or tryptophan. A D gene is named only where the DNA matches it firmly. A row's size may be missing; if present it is once, few, many or a size class.

V	J	D	size	CDR3	DNA
TRBV2	TRBJ1-1	.	few	CASFREGGMAFF	TGTGCCAGCTTCAGGGAGGGCGGTATGGCTTTCTTT
TRBV7-8	TRBJ2-1	TRBD1	.	CASSKSAGTGGPEQFF	TGTGCCAGCAGCAAGAGCGCCGGGACAGGGGGCCCTGAGCAGTTCTTC
TRBV29-1	TRBJ1-2	TRBD1	.	CSAWDRDYGYTF	TGCAGCGCCTGGGACAGGGACTATGGCTACACCTTC
TRBV5-1	TRBJ1-4	TRBD1	.	CASSLAPRQGDEKLFF	TGCGCCAGCAGCTTGGCCCCGAGACAGGGGGATGAAAAACTGTTTTTT
TRBV6-1	TRBJ2-2	TRBD2	.	CASSEPSGGGELFF	TGTGCCAGCAGTGAACCTAGCGGGGGCGGGGAGCTGTTTTTT
TRBV6-6	TRBJ2-3	.	.	CASSYGRSTDTQYF	TGTGCCAGCAGTTACGGGCGGAGCACAGATACGCAGTATTTT
TRBV2	TRBJ2-5	.	.	CASSAECGPSQGETQYF	TGTGCCAGCAGTGCTGAGTGTGGACCCTCGCAGGGGGAGACCCAGTACTTC
TRBV7-3	TRBJ2-1	TRBD1	.	CASSSRTGSNEQFF	TGTGCCAGCAGCTCCCGGACAGGGAGTAATGAGCAGTTCTTC
TRBV5-4	TRBJ2-3	TRBD2	.	CASSQGLAGVTDTQYF	TGTGCCAGCAGCCAGGGACTAGCGGGAGTTACAGATACGCAGTATTTT
TRBV28	TRBJ2-1	TRBD1	.	CASSIRDRGYYNEQFF	TGTGCCAGCAGTATAAGGGACAGGGGATATTACAATGAGCAGTTCTTC
TRBV21-1	TRBJ2-2	.	.	CASRGNTGELFF	TGTGCCAGCAGGGGTAACACCGGGGAGCTGTTTTTT
TRBV5-6	TRBJ2-3	TRBD1	.	CASSYRGTGADTQYF	TGTGCCAGCAGCTATCGTGGGACAGGGGCAGATACGCAGTATTTT
TRBV29-1	TRBJ2-7	.	.	CSVEWFGRLGIYEQYF	TGCAGCGTTGAATGGTTCGGGCGACTAGGGATCTACGAGCAGTACTTC
TRBV4-1	TRBJ2-7	.	.	CASSQRGAGSYEQYF	TGCGCCAGCAGCCAACGGGGGGCGGGGTCCTACGAGCAGTACTTC
TRBV7-8	TRBJ2-5	.	.	CASSLRLTDQETQYF	TGTGCCAGCAGCTTGCGCCTAACAGATCAAGAGACCCAGTACTTC
TRBV5-1	TRBJ2-3	.	.	CASSGKFTDTQYF	TGCGCCAGCAGCGGCAAATTCACAGATACGCAGTATTTT
TRBV4-1	TRBJ1-2	.	.	CASSQDNGGGYTF	TGCGCCAGCAGCCAAGATAATGGTGGTGGCTACACCTTC
TRBV5-5	TRBJ2-2	.	.	CASSLASGLAEGELFF	TGTGCCAGCAGCTTAGCCAGCGGCCTCGCCGAGGGGGAGCTGTTTTTT
TRBV18	TRBJ1-3	.	.	CASSPRSDSGNTIYF	TGTGCCAGCTCACCACGCTCGGACTCTGGAAACACCATATATTTT
TRBV4-2	TRBJ2-1	.	once	CASSQDEAKQFF	TGTGCCAGCAGCCAAGATGAGGCTAAGCAGTTCTTC
TRBV28	TRBJ2-2	.	.	CASSRRATGELFF	TGTGCCAGCAGTAGGAGGGCCACCGGGGAGCTGTTTTTT
TRBV6-1	TRBJ2-7	TRBD2	.	CASRGLAIYEQYF	TGTGCCAGCCGGGGACTAGCGATCTACGAGCAGTACTTC
TRBV19	TRBJ2-6	.	once	CASKWGSGANVLTF	TGTGCCAGTAAGTGGGGCTCTGGGGCCAACGTCCTGACTTTC
TRBV2	TRBJ2-4	TRBD1	.	CASFGTGVRNIQYF	TGTGCCAGCTTTGGGACAGGGGTTAGAAACATTCAGTACTTC
TRBV7-2	TRBJ1-4	.	.	CASSLGPAEKLFF	TGTGCCAGCAGCTTAGGGCCGGCGGAAAAACTGTTTTTT
TRBV27	TRBJ2-3	.	.	CASSLGGSTDTQYF	TGTGCCAGCAGTTTAGGCGGGAGCACAGATACGCAGTATTTT
TRBV5-1	TRBJ1-1	TRBD1	few	CASSTRDSLTEAFF	TGCGCCAGCAGCACCAGGGACAGTCTCACTGAAGCTTTCTTT
TRBV10-3	TRBJ2-1	TRBD2	.	CAISEGGLAGGNEQFF	TGTGCCATCAGTGAGGGAGGACTAGCGGGAGGCAATGAGCAGTTCTTC
TRBV19	TRBJ1-5	TRBD1	.	CASRALIGTGDQPQHF	TGTGCCAGTAGGGCCCTTATAGGGACAGGGGATCAGCCCCAGCATTTT
TRBV6-6	TRBJ2-3	.	.	CASTKGSGLTTDTQYF	TGTGCCAGCACTAAAGGATCGGGACTGACCACAGATACGCAGTATTTT
TRBV19	TRBJ2-2	.	.	CASSISRGTGELFF	TGTGCCAGTAGTATATCTCGGGGTACCGGGGAGCTGTTTTTT
TRBV2	TRBJ2-3	.	.	CASSEVLHLDTQYF	TGTGCCAGCAGTGAAGTCTTACACTTAGATACGCAGTATTTT
TRBV9	TRBJ2-1	.	.	CASSADPRSYNEQFF	TGTGCCAGCAGCGCCGACCCCCGCTCCTACAATGAGCAGTTCTTC
TRBV4-2	TRBJ2-3	.	.	CASSQGGGGIAATDTQYF	TGTGCCAGCAGCCAAGGGGGCGGAGGAATAGCGGCCACAGATACGCAGTATTTT
TRBV28	TRBJ1-2	.	.	CASSFRDGGYTF	TGTGCCAGCAGCTTCCGGGACGGTGGCTACACCTTC
TRBV6-5	TRBJ2-7	TRBD1	.	CASSYSTDRDYEQYF	TGTGCCAGCAGTTACTCGACGGACAGGGACTACGAGCAGTACTTC
TRBV7-3	TRBJ2-5	TRBD1	once	CASSAGQGARTQYF	TGTGCCAGCAGCGCGGGACAGGGGGCGAGAACCCAGTACTTC
TRBV28	TRBJ1-2	TRBD1	.	CASSSRQGANYGYTF	TGTGCCAGCAGTTCGCGACAGGGGGCTAACTATGGCTACACCTTC
TRBV2	TRBJ2-1	.	.	CASSEVRLTYNEQFF	TGTGCCAGCAGTGAAGTCCGACTAACCTACAATGAGCAGTTCTTC
TRBV11-2	TRBJ1-1	.	.	CASSLEGQGRMNTEAFF	TGTGCCAGCAGCTTAGAGGGGCAAGGTCGCATGAACACTGAAGCTTTCTTT
TRBV5-8	TRBJ2-2	TRBD2	.	CASSLSGGQSGELFF	TGTGCCAGCAGCTTAAGCGGGGGGCAAAGCGGGGAGCTGTTTTTT
TRBV6-6	TRBJ2-3	.	.	CASSYETATQYF	TGTGCCAGCAGTTACGAAACCGCTACGCAGTATTTT
TRBV5-1	TRBJ2-7	TRBD2	.	CASSYSSGSTYEQYF	TGCGCCAGCAGCTACTCTAGCGGGAGTACCTACGAGCAGTACTTC
TRBV19	TRBJ2-7	TRBD2	.	CATTLGASGMYEQYF	TGTGCCACGACCCTTGGGGCTAGCGGCATGTACGAGCAGTACTTC
TRBV2	TRBJ1-5	.	few	CASSDFEDQPQHF	TGTGCCAGCAGTGATTTTGAGGATCAGCCCCAGCATTTT
TRBV7-9	TRBJ2-7	.	few	CASSLEAGGGYF	TGTGCCAGCAGCTTAGAGGCAGGAGGGGGGTACTTC
TRBV2	TRBJ2-5	.	.	CATGASRETQYF	TGTGCCACCGGGGCTAGCAGGGAGACCCAGTACTTC
TRBV5-8	TRBJ2-7	.	.	CASSLQGMAYEQYF	TGTGCCAGCAGCTTGCAGGGGATGGCCTACGAGCAGTACTTC
TRBV27	TRBJ2-3	.	.	CASSLSNTMRADTQYF	TGTGCCAGCAGTTTATCGAATACAATGAGAGCAGATACGCAGTATTTT
TRBV13	TRBJ1-2	TRBD1	.	CASSASGTGAIGYTF	TGTGCCAGCAGCGCCTCCGGGACAGGGGCGATTGGCTACACCTTC
TRBV4-3	TRBJ2-2	TRBD2	.	CASSHPLWGLAGGTNTGELFF	TGCGCCAGCAGCCACCCCCTTTGGGGACTAGCGGGAGGGACGAACACCGGGGAGCTGTTTTTT
TRBV29-1	TRBJ2-7	TRBD1	.	CSVDPGQGTDEQYF	TGCAGCGTTGACCCCGGACAGGGGACTGACGAGCAGTACTTC
TRBV19	TRBJ2-7	TRBD2	.	CASRENSGSYYEQYF	TGTGCCAGTAGAGAGAATAGCGGGAGTTACTACGAGCAGTACTTC
TRBV27	TRBJ2-6	.	few	CASSSWGRTGANVLTF	TGTGCCAGCAGTTCGTGGGGGCGAACAGGGGCCAACGTCCTGACTTTC
TRBV5-6	TRBJ2-7	.	.	CASSLWRQRQYF	TGTGCCAGCAGCTTGTGGCGACAGAGGCAGTACTTC
TRBV28	TRBJ1-2	TRBD1	.	CASLSRDRGFYGYTF	TGTGCCAGTCTAAGCCGGGACAGGGGATTCTATGGCTACACCTTC
TRBV9	TRBJ2-6	.	few	CASNPSPSSGANVLTF	TGTGCCAGTAACCCCTCCCCCAGCTCTGGGGCCAACGTCCTGACTTTC
TRBV7-2	TRBJ2-1	TRBD2	.	CASSYRPASGFSYNEQFF	TGTGCCAGCAGCTACAGACCGGCTAGCGGTTTCTCCTACAATGAGCAGTTCTTC
TRBV5-1	TRBJ2-2	.	.	CASTRQETTGELFF	TGCGCCAGCACCCGACAGGAAACCACCGGGGAGCTGTTTTTT